Reported below is one TCR beta chain. The antigen is undetermined. TCRdb reprocessed the 5' RACE reads, with one entry per CDR3 protein and no DNA. In total, the table holds just under 150,000 distinct CDR3 sequences. The CDR3 covers 15 residues. The germline gives CDR1 SGHAT, CDR2 FQNNGV. This sample was included in a study of T cells expressing NK-cell markers. Study-wide background: From sorted CD3+CD56+NKG2C+, CD3+CD56+NKG2C- and CD3+CD56-NKG2C+ T cells came the TCR beta repertoires.

Study conclusions and caveats: Dominant NKG2C+ clonotypes were found to form about 1.0-7.5% of CD8+ T cells in about six donors. The CD3+CD56-NKG2C+ fraction of several donors was also led by these clonotypes.

The chain joins TRBV11-2 to TRBJ2-7; TCRdb lists TRBD1, though no DNA is available to test this call. Sequenced material: blood T cells: a sorted CD56 or NKG2C T cell subset, CD4+ or CD8+ T cells, or bulk PBMC T cells (not recorded which). This receptor was taken from a man between 18 and 35 years old in good health. This CDR3 reads CASSLARGWSYEQYF.